The clone carrying this T cell receptor (beta chain) has only one observation. The sample carries other DNA sequences with the same CDR3. These data belong to a study of technical replicates of blood from several donors. The protocol was immunoSEQ multiplex PCR, while the TCRdb copy is restricted to in-frame clones and leaves out a portion. This table has tens of thousands of clones, 85% to 95% appearing once. V lost 2 bases, J lost 1 base, and 6 bases lay in between. The CDR3 has 15 amino acids. Per germline, CDR1 MNHEY and CDR2 SMNVEV (reference sequence). The chain uses TRBV27 and TRBJ1-6; a possible D gene is TRBD1 (5 bases). This TCR derives from a human donor in good health. Some clones in this sample may be carry-over from other donors' samples. Sequenced: PBMCs. The CDR3 DNA reads TGTGCCAGCAGTTTAACAGGTTCCTATAATTCACCCCTCCACTTT. Encoded protein: CASSLTGSYNSPLHF.